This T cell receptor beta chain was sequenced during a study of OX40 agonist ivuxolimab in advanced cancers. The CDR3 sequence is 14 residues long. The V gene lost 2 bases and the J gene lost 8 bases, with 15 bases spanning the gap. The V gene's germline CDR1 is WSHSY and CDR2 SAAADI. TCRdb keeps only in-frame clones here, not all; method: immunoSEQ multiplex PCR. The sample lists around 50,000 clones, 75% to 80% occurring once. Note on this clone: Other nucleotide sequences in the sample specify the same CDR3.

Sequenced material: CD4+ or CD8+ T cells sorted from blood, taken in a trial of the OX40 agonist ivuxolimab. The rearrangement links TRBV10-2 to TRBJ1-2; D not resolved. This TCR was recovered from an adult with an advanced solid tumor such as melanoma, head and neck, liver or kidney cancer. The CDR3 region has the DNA TGCGCCAGCAGTGAGGGCCTGGGGTTCGGAGGCTACACCTTC. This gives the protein CASSEGLGFGGYTF.